The 5 T cell receptor beta chains listed next were all sequenced from one sample in a study of blood T cell repertoires in COVID-19 (dated by TCRdb to 2020 to 2021). The library relied on the immunoSEQ multiplex PCR assay. TCRdb's version of the immuneACCESS table is confined to in-frame rearrangements and falls short of the full clone set. An unresolved V gene accounts for under half of the shortfall where checked; the remainder is of unknown origin. The sample has approximately 140,000 clones on record, about 86% of them singletons. The ten largest clones capture around 2.4% of the sample. The sample comprised PBMCs or T cells enriched from blood (not recorded which). Every receptor here comes from a man in his forties with acute COVID-19.

The table lists this clone with a few counts. The chain combines TRBV6-1 with TRBJ1-6; TRBD1 matches 7 bases. V trimming: 0 bases; J trimming: 14 bases; junction bases outside the gene matches: 10. Per the germline V gene, CDR1 is MNHNS and CDR2 is SASEGT. The CDR3 totals 15 residues. CDR3 amino acids: CASSEATGTEETLHF. The DNA for the CDR3 is TGTGCCAGCAGTGAAGCGACGGGGACAGAAGAGACCCTCCACTTT.

The chain links TRBV10-3 to TRBJ2-3; D is ambiguous. CDR3 length equals 16 residues. The V and J ends lost 0 bases and 1 base respectively, with 11 bases between them. Germline CDR1 ENHRY, CDR2 SYGVKD. The CDR3 here is CAISESGVGRTDTQYF. The CDR3 DNA reads as TGTGCCATCAGTGAGTCAGGAGTAGGCCGCACAGATACGCAGTATTTT.

The V gene is TRBV18, the J gene TRBJ1-5, with 8 bases fitting TRBD1. This CDR3 has 14 amino acids. Germline trimming cut 3 bases from V and 5 bases from J; bases unmatched to any gene: 3. From germline, CDR1 is KGHSH and CDR2 LQKENI. The CDR3 DNA follows: TGTGCCAGCTCACCGGCAGGGGGCCATCAGCCCCAGCATTTT. It translates to CASSPAGGHQPQHF.

The V gene is TRBV28, the J gene TRBJ1-5; possible D gene TRBD1, 6 bases. Trimming left V 5 bases short and J 14 bases short, with 16 bases between. The germline V gene encodes CDR1 MDHEN and CDR2 SYDVKM. The CDR3 totals 12 residues. In nucleotides, the CDR3 is TGTGCCAGCAGTCTGGGACAAGCCGTGAAGCATTTT. Amino acid sequence: CASSLGQAVKHF.

V usage is TRBV6-1 and J usage is TRBJ1-2; TRBD1 matches 10 bases. CDR1 is MNHNS, CDR2 SASEGT, per germline. There are 20 residues in the CDR3. V lost 3 bases, J lost 2 bases, and 18 bases stayed unmatched. The CDR3 is CASSDSSGRRQGAQNYGYTF. CDR3 nucleotide sequence: TGTGCCAGCAGTGATTCCTCGGGACGGCGACAGGGGGCACAGAACTATGGCTACACCTTC.